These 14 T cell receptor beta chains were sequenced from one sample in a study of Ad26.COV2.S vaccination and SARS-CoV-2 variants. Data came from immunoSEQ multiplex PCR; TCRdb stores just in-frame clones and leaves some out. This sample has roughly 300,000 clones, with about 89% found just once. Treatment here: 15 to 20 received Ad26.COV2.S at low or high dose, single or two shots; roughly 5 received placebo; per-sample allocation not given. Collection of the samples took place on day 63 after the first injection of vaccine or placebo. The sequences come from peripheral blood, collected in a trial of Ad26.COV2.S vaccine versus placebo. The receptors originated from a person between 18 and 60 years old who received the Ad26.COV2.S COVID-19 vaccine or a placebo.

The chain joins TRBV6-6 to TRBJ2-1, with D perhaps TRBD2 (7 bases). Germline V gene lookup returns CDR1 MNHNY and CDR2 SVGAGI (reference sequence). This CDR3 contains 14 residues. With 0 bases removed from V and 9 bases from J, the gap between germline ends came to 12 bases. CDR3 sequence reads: CASSYSEGGGEQFF. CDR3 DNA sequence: TGTGCCAGCAGTTACTCGGAAGGGGGGGGTGAGCAGTTCTTC.

The CDR3 is CAWSREYGRDGNTGELFF. The CDR3 DNA sequence: TGTGCCTGGAGTCGAGAGTACGGGCGGGACGGTAACACCGGGGAGCTGTTTTTT. The chain uses TRBV30 and TRBJ2-2; D possibly corresponds to TRBD2 (6 bases). The V end lost 2 bases, the J end lost 2 bases, and 21 bases lay between the germline ends. The CDR3 sequence is 18 residues long. Germline CDR1 and CDR2: GTSNPN and SVGIG (reference sequence).

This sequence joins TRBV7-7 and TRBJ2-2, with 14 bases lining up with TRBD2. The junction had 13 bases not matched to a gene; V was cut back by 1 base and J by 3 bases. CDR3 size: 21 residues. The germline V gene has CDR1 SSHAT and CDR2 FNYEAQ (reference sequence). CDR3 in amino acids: CASSLEPGLAGAPTDTGELFF. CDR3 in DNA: TGTGCCAGCAGCTTAGAACCGGGACTAGCGGGAGCTCCTACGGACACCGGGGAGCTGTTTTTT.

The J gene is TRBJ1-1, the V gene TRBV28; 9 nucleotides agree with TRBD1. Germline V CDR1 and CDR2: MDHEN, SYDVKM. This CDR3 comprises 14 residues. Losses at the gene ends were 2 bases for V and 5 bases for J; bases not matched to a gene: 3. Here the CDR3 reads CASSLTGGATEAFF. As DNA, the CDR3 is TGTGCCAGCAGTTTAACAGGGGGCGCGACTGAAGCTTTCTTT.

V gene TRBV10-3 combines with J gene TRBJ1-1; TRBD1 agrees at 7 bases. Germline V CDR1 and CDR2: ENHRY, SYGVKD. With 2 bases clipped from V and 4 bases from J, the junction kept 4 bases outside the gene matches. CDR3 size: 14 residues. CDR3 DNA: TGTGCCATCAGTGAGGACAGGGCGGGCACTGAAGCTTTCTTT. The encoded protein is CAISEDRAGTEAFF.

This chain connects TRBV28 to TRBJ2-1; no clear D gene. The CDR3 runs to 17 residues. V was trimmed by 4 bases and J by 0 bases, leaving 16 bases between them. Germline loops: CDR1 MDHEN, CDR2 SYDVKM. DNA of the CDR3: TGTGCCAGCAGTTCCGAAGGGTACATGTTCTCCTACAATGAGCAGTTCTTC. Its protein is CASSSEGYMFSYNEQFF.

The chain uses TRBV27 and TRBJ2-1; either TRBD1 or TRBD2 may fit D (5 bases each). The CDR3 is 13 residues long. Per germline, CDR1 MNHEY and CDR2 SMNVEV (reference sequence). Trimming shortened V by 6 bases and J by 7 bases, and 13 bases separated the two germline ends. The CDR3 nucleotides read TGTGCCAGCAGACCCGGGACCACAAATGAGCAGTTCTTC. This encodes CASRPGTTNEQFF.

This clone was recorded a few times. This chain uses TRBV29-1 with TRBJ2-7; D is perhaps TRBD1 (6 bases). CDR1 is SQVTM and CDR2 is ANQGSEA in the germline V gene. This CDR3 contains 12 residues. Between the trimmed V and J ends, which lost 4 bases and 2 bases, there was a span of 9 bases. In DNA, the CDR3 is TGCAGCGTTGGACAGGATCCCTACGAGCAGTACTTC. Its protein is CSVGQDPYEQYF.

The CDR3 spells CASSLSSLSDTQYF. The CDR3 nucleotides read TGTGCCAGCAGCTTATCGTCCTTATCAGATACGCAGTATTTT. The V call is TRBV7-2, the J call TRBJ2-3; no firm D call. Germline CDR1 SGHTA, CDR2 FQGNSA. V lost 2 bases and J 4 bases, leaving 10 bases between the germline ends. The CDR3 is 14 amino acids. Using reference TRBV7-2 and TRBJ2-3 for the parts outside the CDR3, the full variable domain is GAGVSQSPSNKVTEKGKDVELRCDPISGHTALYWYRQSLGQGLEFLIYFQGNSAPDKSGLPSDRFSAERTGGSVSTLTIQRTQQEDSAVYLCASSLSSLSDTQYFGPGTRLTVL.

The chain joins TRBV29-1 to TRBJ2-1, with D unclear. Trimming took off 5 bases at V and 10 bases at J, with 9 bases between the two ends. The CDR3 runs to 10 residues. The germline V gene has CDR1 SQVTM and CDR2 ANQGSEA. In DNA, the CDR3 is TGCAGCGTTCCGATCGGGGAGCAGTTCTTC. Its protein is CSVPIGEQFF.

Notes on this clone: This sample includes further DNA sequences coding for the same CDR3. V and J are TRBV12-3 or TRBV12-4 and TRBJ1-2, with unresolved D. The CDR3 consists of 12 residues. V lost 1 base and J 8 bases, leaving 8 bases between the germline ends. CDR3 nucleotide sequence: TGTGCCAGCAGTTTAGGACCGCGGGGCTACACCTTC. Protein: CASSLGPRGYTF.

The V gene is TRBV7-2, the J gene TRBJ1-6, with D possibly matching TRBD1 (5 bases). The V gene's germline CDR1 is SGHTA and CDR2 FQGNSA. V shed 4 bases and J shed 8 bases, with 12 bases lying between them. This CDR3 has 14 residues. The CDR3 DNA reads TGTGCCAGCAGCTCCCGGGACTTTTATTCACCCCTCCACTTT. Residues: CASSSRDFYSPLHF.

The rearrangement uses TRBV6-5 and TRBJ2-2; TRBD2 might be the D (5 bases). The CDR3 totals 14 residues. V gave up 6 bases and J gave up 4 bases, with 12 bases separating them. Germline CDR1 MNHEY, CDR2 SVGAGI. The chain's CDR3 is CASRTSLSTGELFF. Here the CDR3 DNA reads TGTGCCAGCAGAACTAGTTTGAGCACCGGGGAGCTGTTTTTT.

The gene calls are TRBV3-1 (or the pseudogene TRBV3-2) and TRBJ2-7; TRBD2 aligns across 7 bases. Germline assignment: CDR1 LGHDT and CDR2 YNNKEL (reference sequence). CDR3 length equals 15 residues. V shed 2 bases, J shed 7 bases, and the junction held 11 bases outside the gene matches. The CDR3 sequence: CASSQPGLDFGEQYF. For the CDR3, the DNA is TGTGCCAGCAGCCAACCAGGACTAGACTTTGGAGAGCAGTACTTC.